This TCR beta chain was sequenced in a study of identical twins. Findings and limits, study-wide: Interpretation of the results relied on cross-sectional statistical analysis and not on following the same donors. When twins shared out-of-frame alpha sequences, those sequences had excess low generation probability. While abundant cord blood beta clonotypes carried fewer insertions, memory repertoires showed no such pattern.

J was trimmed by 8 bases and V by 7 bases; bases with no gene match: 3. The CDR3 is 10 residues long. Germline assignment: CDR1 GTSNPN and CDR2 SVGIG (reference sequence). Remarks on this clonotype: Its cognate antigen is unknown.

Via MiXCR, TCRdb re-called the 5' RACE reads, giving one row per CDR3 protein. The table has 1.5 million to 2 million distinct CDR3 sequences, 25% to 35% seen once. This clonotype originated in a newborn girl in good health. The sample was cord blood. The chain is built from TRBV30 and TRBJ1-2; 8 nucleotides line up with TRBD1. The CDR3 loop reads CASDRAGYTF. DNA for the CDR3: TGTGCCTCGGACAGGGCCGGCTACACCTTC.